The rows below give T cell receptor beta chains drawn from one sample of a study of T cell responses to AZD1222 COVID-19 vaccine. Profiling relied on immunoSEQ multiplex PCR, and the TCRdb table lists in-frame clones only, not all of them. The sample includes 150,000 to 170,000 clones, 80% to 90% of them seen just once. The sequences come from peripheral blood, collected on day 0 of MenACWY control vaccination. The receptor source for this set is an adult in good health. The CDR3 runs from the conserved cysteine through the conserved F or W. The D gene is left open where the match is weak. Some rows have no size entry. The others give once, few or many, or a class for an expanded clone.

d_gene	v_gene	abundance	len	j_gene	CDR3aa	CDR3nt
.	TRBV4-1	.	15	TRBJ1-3	CASSQGGGSGNTIYF	TGCGCCAGCAGCCAAGGGGGGGGCTCTGGAAACACCATATATTTT
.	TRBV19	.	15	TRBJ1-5	CASSPEQGLGQPQHF	TGTGCCAGTAGTCCTGAACAGGGACTTGGCCAGCCCCAGCATTTT
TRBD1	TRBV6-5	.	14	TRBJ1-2	CASSRDRANYGYTF	TGTGCCAGCAGCCGGGACAGAGCTAACTATGGCTACACCTTC
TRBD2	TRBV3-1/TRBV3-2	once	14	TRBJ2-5	CASSLGGGFETQYF	TGTGCCAGCAGCCTGGGGGGGGGATTTGAGACCCAGTACTTC
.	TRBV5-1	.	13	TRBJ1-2	CASSLDRDIRYTF	TGCGCCAGCAGCTTGGACAGGGACATCCGCTACACCTTC
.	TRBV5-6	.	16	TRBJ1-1	CASSLGQMIGGTEAFF	TGTGCCAGCAGCTTAGGACAGATGATAGGTGGCACTGAAGCTTTCTTT
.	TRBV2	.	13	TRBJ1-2	CASSVLVGVGYTF	TGTGCCAGCAGTGTCCTCGTGGGGGTTGGCTACACCTTC
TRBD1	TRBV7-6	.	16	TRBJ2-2	CASSSPTGGRTGELFF	TGTGCCAGCAGCTCTCCCACAGGGGGTCGCACCGGGGAGCTGTTTTTT
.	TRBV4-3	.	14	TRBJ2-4	CASSQEEGGNIQYF	TGCGCCAGCAGCCAAGAGGAGGGAGGAAACATTCAGTACTTC
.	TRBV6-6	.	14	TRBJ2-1	CASSYTIRDNEQFF	TGTGCCAGCAGTTACACCATTCGGGACAATGAGCAGTTCTTC
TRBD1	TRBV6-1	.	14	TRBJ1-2	CASSEGGQGRRGTF	TGTGCCAGCAGTGAAGGCGGACAGGGCAGAAGAGGTACCTTC
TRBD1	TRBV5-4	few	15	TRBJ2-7	CASSKPGQGDYEQYF	TGTGCCAGCAGCAAGCCGGGACAGGGGGACTACGAGCAGTACTTC
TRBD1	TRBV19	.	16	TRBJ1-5	CASSIGTGNSNQPQHF	TGTGCCAGTAGTATAGGGACAGGAAATAGCAATCAGCCCCAGCATTTT
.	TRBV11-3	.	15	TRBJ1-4	CASSPSRSSTGELFF	TGTGCCAGCAGCCCCTCACGGTCCAGCACCGGGGAACTGTTTTTT
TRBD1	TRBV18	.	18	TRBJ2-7	CASSPLRPPGQGAYEQYF	TGTGCCAGCTCACCATTAAGACCCCCGGGACAGGGGGCCTACGAGCAGTACTTC
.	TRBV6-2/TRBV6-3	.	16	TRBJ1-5	CASSYPRGGSNQPQHF	TGTGCCAGCAGTTACCCCAGGGGAGGAAGCAATCAGCCCCAGCATTTT
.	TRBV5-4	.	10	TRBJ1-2	CASGPYGYTF	TGTGCCAGCGGCCCCTATGGCTACACCTTC
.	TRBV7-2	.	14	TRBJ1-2	CASSLAQKLYGYTF	TGTGCCAGCAGCTTAGCGCAGAAGCTTTATGGCTACACCTTC
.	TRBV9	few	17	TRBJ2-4	CASSVAPGAVAKNIQYF	TGTGCCAGCAGCGTAGCTCCCGGGGCGGTAGCCAAAAACATTCAGTACTTC
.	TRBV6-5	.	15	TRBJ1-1	CASSYYREPNTEAFF	TGTGCCAGCAGTTACTACCGGGAGCCGAACACTGAAGCTTTCTTT
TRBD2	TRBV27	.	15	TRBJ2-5	CASSPRASGQETQYF	TGTGCCAGCAGCCCCAGGGCTAGCGGCCAAGAGACCCAGTACTTC
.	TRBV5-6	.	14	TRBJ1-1	CASSIGKGTTEAFF	TGTGCCAGCAGCATAGGAAAGGGGACGACTGAAGCTTTCTTT
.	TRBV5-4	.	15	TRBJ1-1	CASSLRLGGSTEAFF	TGTGCCAGCAGCTTACGTTTGGGGGGTAGCACTGAAGCTTTCTTT
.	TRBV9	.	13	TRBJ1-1	CASSVVKNTEAFF	TGTGCCAGCAGCGTAGTAAAGAACACTGAAGCTTTCTTT
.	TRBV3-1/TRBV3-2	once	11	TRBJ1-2	CASRRDYGYTF	TGTGCCAGCAGACGTGACTATGGCTACACCTTC
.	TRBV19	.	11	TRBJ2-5	CASSPGRTQYF	TGTGCCAGTAGTCCCGGACGGACCCAGTACTTC